This T cell receptor beta chain was sequenced in a study of neurological immune-mediated disorders. This clonotype was detected ten times or more. Its antigen is still unknown. Unsorted libraries were prepared from 2 million PBMCs held at -80 C. Study results and limitations: CDR3 amino acid sequences found in expanded clones were never shared across subjects, suggesting private repertoires in all groups.

Trimming pared 2 bases from V and 7 bases from J, leaving 11 bases between. The CDR3 contains 13 residues. Germline V gene sequence: CDR1 MNHEY, CDR2 SMNVEV (reference sequence). cDNA synthesis was performed by 5'RACE with 10-nucleotide random UMIs. From the 5' RACE reads, TCRdb called clonotypes with MiXCR, one entry per CDR3 protein. The top ten hold around 1.8% of the sample, which has under 85,000 distinct CDR3 sequences, 10% seen once. The chain has TRBV27 and TRBJ1-2; D perhaps matches TRBD1 (5 bases). Sequenced material: PBMCs. This TCR came from a man aged 35 to 55 in good health. DNA of the CDR3: TGTGCCAGCAGTTTAGGGGGTATGGGTGGCTACACCTTC. It codes for CASSLGGMGGYTF.